Presented here are 17 T cell receptor beta chains from one specimen sequenced in a study of cytomegalovirus exposure and HLA in healthy donors. This PCR relied on a set of 60 Vbeta primers and 13 Jbeta primers. Repertoires were generated with immunoSEQ multiplex PCR, while TCRdb's copy carries only in-frame clones and drops some. The repertoire consists of 90,000 or so clones, with under 85% occurring once and the leading ten covering 3% to 3.5%. Specimen: PBMCs. The receptors were gathered from a woman in her thirties or forties in good health and CMV-seronegative.

This rearrangement joins TRBV30 to TRBJ2-6, with D possibly being TRBD1 (6 bases). Trimming cost V 2 bases and J 0 bases, with 17 bases left between them. The germline gives CDR1 GTSNPN, CDR2 SVGIG (reference sequence). There are 18 residues in the CDR3. As DNA, the CDR3 is TGTGCCTGGAGTCTGCCTCGGGACACCACCTCTGGGGCCAACGTCCTGACTTTC. Its translation is CAWSLPRDTTSGANVLTF.

This chain links TRBV30 with TRBJ1-5; the D is unclear. Trimming removed 1 base from V and 3 bases from J, with 7 bases in between. From germline, CDR1 is GTSNPN and CDR2 SVGIG (reference sequence). The CDR3 runs 13 residues. The CDR3 sequence is CAWSDSYNQPQHF. In nucleotides, the CDR3 is TGTGCCTGGAGTGACAGCTACAATCAGCCCCAGCATTTT.

This clone was counted a few times. The chain joins TRBV27 to TRBJ1-2; D possibly corresponds to TRBD1 (5 bases). Between the trimmed V and J ends, which lost 6 bases and 5 bases, there was a span of 13 bases. Germline lookup yields CDR1 MNHEY and CDR2 SMNVEV (reference sequence). The CDR3 is made up of 13 amino acids. The CDR3 reads CASSPTASYGYTF. The CDR3 DNA reads TGTGCCAGCAGCCCGACAGCTTCTTATGGCTACACCTTC.

The chain links TRBV5-1 to TRBJ2-1, with 12 bases identical to TRBD2. The CDR3 is 14 amino acids. V lost 4 bases and J lost 7; bases outside the gene matches: 3. Germline CDR1 and CDR2: SGHRS and YFSETQ. Here the CDR3 reads CASSPGLAGNEQFF. DNA of the CDR3: TGCGCCAGCAGCCCGGGACTAGCGGGTAATGAGCAGTTCTTC.

The V gene is TRBV7-9, the J gene TRBJ2-7, with D maybe TRBD1 (6 bases). The germline V gene encodes CDR1 SEHNR and CDR2 FQNEAQ (reference sequence). This CDR3 contains 17 residues. V lost 4 bases to trimming and J lost 1 base, with 20 bases between them. This chain's CDR3 is CASSWGQGPALSYEQYF. The DNA for the CDR3 is TGTGCCAGCAGCTGGGGGCAGGGACCCGCTTTATCCTACGAGCAGTACTTC.

This clone has just one count. The genes are TRBV27 and TRBJ2-1; 14 positions agree with TRBD2. The CDR3 covers 16 residues. Losses at the gene ends were 3 bases for V and 9 bases for J; bases not matched to a gene: 7. Germline V gene sequence: CDR1 MNHEY, CDR2 SMNVEV (reference sequence). The DNA of the CDR3 is TGTGCCAGCAGTTTCAGACTAGCGGGAGGGTATGGTGAGCAGTTCTTC. Translation gives CASSFRLAGGYGEQFF.

This clone has more than one count but fewer than ten. The rearrangement uses TRBV30 and TRBJ1-5; TRBD1 might be the D (5 bases). The CDR3 runs to 14 residues. V dropped 0 bases and J dropped 8 bases, with 14 bases sitting between them. The germline V gene has CDR1 GTSNPN and CDR2 SVGIG (reference sequence). The CDR3 loop is CAWSVNRNLKPQHF. CDR3 sequence (DNA): TGTGCCTGGAGTGTCAACAGGAACTTGAAGCCCCAGCATTTT.

The chain uses TRBV11-2 and TRBJ2-1, with D possibly matching TRBD2 (6 bases). CDR3 length equals 13 residues. Germline CDR1 SGHAT, CDR2 FQNNGV. Trimming stripped 6 bases from V and 12 bases from J, with 18 bases between. CDR3 sequence (DNA): TGTGCCAGCAGTTCGGGAGCTAGCGAGGTGCAGTTCTTC. Translated: CASSSGASEVQFF.

The chain recombines TRBV6-4 with TRBJ2-3; the D is unclear. Germline V lookup: CDR1 MRHNA, CDR2 SNTAGT. This CDR3 has 15 residues. Trimming left V 7 bases short and J 2 bases short, with 16 bases between. CDR3 amino acids: CASTPSAHNTDTQYF. As DNA, the CDR3 is TGTGCCAGCACCCCCAGCGCCCACAACACAGATACGCAGTATTTT.

This clone was observed once. The chain uses TRBV7-2 and TRBJ2-3, with D possibly being TRBD1 (5 bases). Germline CDR1 and CDR2: SGHTA and FQGNSA. V shed 2 bases and J shed 2 bases, with 11 bases lying between them. The CDR3 length is 15 residues. The CDR3 loop is CASSLRAGPTDTQYF. DNA of the CDR3: TGTGCCAGCAGCTTAAGGGCAGGGCCCACAGATACGCAGTATTTT.

The chain is built from TRBV6-5 and TRBJ1-2; 8 bases map to TRBD1. The germline CDR1 and CDR2 sequences are MNHEY and SVGAGI. The length of the CDR3 is 13 residues. With 5 bases clipped from V and 6 bases from J, the junction kept 5 bases outside the gene matches. The CDR3 is CASSRDRRNGYTF. DNA for the CDR3: TGTGCCAGCAGTAGGGACAGGAGGAATGGCTACACCTTC.

The chain couples TRBV5-1 to TRBJ1-1, with 7 positions matching TRBD1. The CDR3 spans 20 residues. Germline V gene lookup returns CDR1 SGHRS and CDR2 YFSETQ. The junction had 23 bases not matched to a gene; V was cut back by 0 bases and J by 6 bases. The CDR3 is CASSLASDNRQGWWLAEAFF. The DNA for the CDR3 is TGCGCCAGCAGCTTGGCCTCCGACAATAGACAGGGCTGGTGGCTGGCTGAAGCTTTCTTT.

This chain connects TRBV4-1 to TRBJ2-1; 13 bases fit TRBD2. CDR3 length: 18 amino acids. V gave up 1 base and J gave up 6 bases; unmatched junction bases: 9. Germline CDR1 is MGHRA and CDR2 is YSYEKL. The CDR3 nucleotides are TGCGCCAGCAGCCAAGTTGACCTGGGACTAGCGGGGAGCAATGAGCAGTTCTTC. It yields the protein CASSQVDLGLAGSNEQFF.

The V gene is TRBV11-3, the J gene TRBJ2-1, with 8 positions matching TRBD2. The CDR3 covers 16 residues. The V and J ends lost 5 bases and 4 bases, in that order; junction bases with no gene match: 10. Germline V gives CDR1 SGHNT, CDR2 YENEEA. The CDR3 nucleotides are TGTGCCAGCAGCCCCGTTGCGGGGGGCCTATACAATGAGCAGTTCTTC. It yields the protein CASSPVAGGLYNEQFF. Complete variable domain (other parts from reference TRBV11-3 and TRBJ2-1): EAGVVQSPRYKIIEKKQPVAFWCNPISGHNTLYWYLQNLGQGPELLIRYENEEAVDDSQLPKDRFSAERLKGVDSTLKIQPAELGDSAVYLCASSPVAGGLYNEQFFGPGTRLTVL.

The chain employs TRBV7-6 and TRBJ1-5, with TRBD1 matching 7 bases. Germline CDR1 is SGHVS and CDR2 is FNYEAQ. CDR3 length: 14 amino acids. V gave up 4 bases and J gave up 2 bases; unmatched junction bases: 2. The CDR3 coding sequence is TGTGCCAGCAGCTCGGGGACAGGCAATCAGCCCCAGCATTTT. As protein: CASSSGTGNQPQHF.

This clone was counted once. The chain joins TRBV6-5 to TRBJ1-1, with 7 bases fitting TRBD1. CDR1 is MNHEY, CDR2 SVGAGI, per germline. The CDR3 covers 13 residues. J was trimmed by 7 bases and V by 7 bases; bases with no gene match: 9. The CDR3 bases are TGTGCCAGCAAAAGAGAGGGGGCTTTTGAAGCTTTCTTT. It is translated as CASKREGAFEAFF.

This clone appeared once. This chain joins TRBV15 and TRBJ2-5; D possibly corresponds to TRBD2 (7 bases). With 0 bases removed from V and 0 bases from J, the gap between germline ends came to 20 bases. CDR1 is LNHNV and CDR2 is YYDKDF in the germline V gene (reference sequence). This CDR3 has 19 amino acids. In DNA, the CDR3 is TGTGCCACCAGCAGAGATTGGGGGACTAAGGGGGTGGACCAAGAGACCCAGTACTTC. Residues: CATSRDWGTKGVDQETQYF. Full variable domain (rest looked up from reference TRBV15 and TRBJ2-5): DAMVIQNPRYQVTQFGKPVTLSCSQTLNHNVMYWYQQKSSQAPKLLFHYYDKDFNNEADTPDNFQSRRPNTSFCFLDIRSPGLGDTAMYLCATSRDWGTKGVDQETQYFGPGTRLLVL.